The T cell receptor beta chain under discussion was sequenced for a study of OX40 agonist ivuxolimab in advanced cancers. Worth noting for this clone: Its specificity is unknown. An end of the junction differs from the germline gene, which may be a read error.

Sequenced by immunoSEQ multiplex PCR; TCRdb stores in-frame clones only, minus some. The table has more than 11,000 clones, around 84% seen once. Study results and caveats: Researchers report that CD8+ T cells had, on average, more expanded clones than CD4+. Patients who responded partially at 0.1-3.0 mg/kg showed clonal expansion ranking among the lowest.

The CDR3 is made up of 13 amino acids. The germline V gene has CDR1 SSHAT and CDR2 FNYEAQ (reference sequence). The source of this sequence is an adult with an advanced solid tumor such as melanoma, head and neck, liver or kidney cancer. The chain uses TRBV7-7 and TRBJ2-5; TRBD2 aligns across 7 bases. The starting material was CD4+ or CD8+ T cells sorted from blood, obtained in a trial of the OX40 agonist ivuxolimab. The CDR3 bases are TGTGCTAGCAGCTTAGGGCGGGGGGAGACCCAGTACTTC. Residues: CASSLGRGETQYF. The full variable domain, rest sourced from reference TRBV7-7 and TRBJ2-5, is GAGVSQSPRYKVTKRGQDVTLRCDPISSHATLYWYQQALGQGPEFLTYFNYEAQPDKSGLPSDRFSAERPEGSISTLTIQRTEQRDSAMYRCASSLGRGETQYFGPGTRLLVL.